This TCR beta chain appears in the sequencing data of a study of human T cells and chemical hapten exposure. Sample time point: pre-sensitization, week 0. Indicated treatment: therapeutic diphenylcyclopropenone sensitization with weekly scalp DPC. Total RNA came from unfractionated whole blood. Study outcomes and limitations: PT1 expanded TCR numbers tracked positively with patch test score.

TCRdb itself ran the RACE reads through MiXCR, one entry per CDR3 protein. The table includes about 260,000 distinct CDR3 sequences, around 9.3% detected once. The trim removed 3 bases at V and 0 bases at J, leaving 0 bases unmatched. This CDR3 region has 16 residues. Germline CDR1 is MDHEN and CDR2 is SYDVKM. In this sample, this clonotype turned up many times. What it binds is unknown. This clonotype was obtained from a woman aged 40 to 49 with alopecia areata. Some clones in this sample may be carry-over from other donors' samples. Sequences were derived from whole blood, sampled in connection with sensitization to the hapten diphenylcyclopropenone (DPC). The rearrangement links TRBV28 to TRBJ2-2, with 11 bases that match TRBD2. As DNA, the CDR3 is TGTGCCAGCAGTTTTAGCGGGAGGGCGAACACCGGGGAGCTGTTTTTT. Translated: CASSFSGRANTGELFF.